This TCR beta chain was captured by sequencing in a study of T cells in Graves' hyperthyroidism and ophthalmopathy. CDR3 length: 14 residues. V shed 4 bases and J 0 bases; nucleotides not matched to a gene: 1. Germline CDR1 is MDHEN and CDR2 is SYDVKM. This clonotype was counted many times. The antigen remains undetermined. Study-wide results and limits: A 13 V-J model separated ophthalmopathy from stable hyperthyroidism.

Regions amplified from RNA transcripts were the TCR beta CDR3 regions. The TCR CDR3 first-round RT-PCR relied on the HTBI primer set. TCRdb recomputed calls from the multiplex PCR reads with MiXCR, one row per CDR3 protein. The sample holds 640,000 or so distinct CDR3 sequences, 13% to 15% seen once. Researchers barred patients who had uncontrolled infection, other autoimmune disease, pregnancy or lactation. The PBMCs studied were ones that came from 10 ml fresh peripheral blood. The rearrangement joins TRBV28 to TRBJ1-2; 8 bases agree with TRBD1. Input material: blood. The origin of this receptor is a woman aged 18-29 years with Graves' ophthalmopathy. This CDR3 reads CASSSTGANYGYTF. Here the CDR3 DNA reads TGTGCCAGCAGTTCGACAGGGGCTAACTATGGCTACACCTTC.